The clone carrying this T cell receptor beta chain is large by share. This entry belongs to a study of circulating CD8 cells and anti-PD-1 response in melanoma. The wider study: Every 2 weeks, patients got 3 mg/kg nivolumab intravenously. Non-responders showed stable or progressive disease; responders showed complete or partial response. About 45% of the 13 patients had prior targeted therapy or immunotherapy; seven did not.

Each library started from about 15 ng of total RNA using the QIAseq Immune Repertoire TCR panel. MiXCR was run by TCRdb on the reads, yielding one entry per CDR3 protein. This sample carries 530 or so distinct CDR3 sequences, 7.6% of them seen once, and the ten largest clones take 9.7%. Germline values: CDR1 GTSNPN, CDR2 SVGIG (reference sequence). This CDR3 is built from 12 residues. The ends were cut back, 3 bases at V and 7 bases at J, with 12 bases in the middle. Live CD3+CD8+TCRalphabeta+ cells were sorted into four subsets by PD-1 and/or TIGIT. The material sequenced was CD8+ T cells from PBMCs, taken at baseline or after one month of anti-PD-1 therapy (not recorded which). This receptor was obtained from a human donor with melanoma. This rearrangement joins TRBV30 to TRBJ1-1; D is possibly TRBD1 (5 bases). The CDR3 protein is CAWSRVGIEAFF. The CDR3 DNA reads TGTGCCTGGAGCAGGGTGGGGATTGAAGCTTTCTTT.